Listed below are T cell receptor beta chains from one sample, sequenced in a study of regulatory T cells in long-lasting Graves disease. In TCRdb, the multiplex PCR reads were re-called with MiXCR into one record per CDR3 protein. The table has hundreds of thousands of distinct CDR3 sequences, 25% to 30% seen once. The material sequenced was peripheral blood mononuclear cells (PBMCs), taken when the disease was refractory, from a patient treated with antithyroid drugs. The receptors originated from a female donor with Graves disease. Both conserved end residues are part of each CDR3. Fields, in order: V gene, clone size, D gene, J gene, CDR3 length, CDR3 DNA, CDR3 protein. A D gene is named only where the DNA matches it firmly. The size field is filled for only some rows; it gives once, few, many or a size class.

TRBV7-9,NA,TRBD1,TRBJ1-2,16,TGTGCCAGCAGCTTGTTTACAGGGGACCCTAACTATGGCTACACCTTC,CASSLFTGDPNYGYTF
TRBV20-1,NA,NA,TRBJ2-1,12,TGCAGTGCCGAGTCGGGATTCTATGAGCAGTTCTTC,CSAESGFYEQFF
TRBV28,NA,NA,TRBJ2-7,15,TGTGCCAGCAGCCAAGCCGGGGGAAACGCCTACGAGCAGTACTTC,CASSQAGGNAYEQYF
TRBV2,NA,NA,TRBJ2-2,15,TGTGCCAGCGGGGAGGACAGAGACAACACCGGGGAGCTGTTTTTT,CASGEDRDNTGELFF
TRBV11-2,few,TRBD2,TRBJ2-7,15,TGTGCCAGCAGCTTACGACTAGCGGGAGTCTCCGAGCAGTACTTC,CASSLRLAGVSEQYF
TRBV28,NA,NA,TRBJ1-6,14,TGTGCCAGCAGTCCCCCCAGGGAAGGTTCACCCCTCCACTTT,CASSPPREGSPLHF
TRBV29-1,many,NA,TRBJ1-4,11,TGCAGCGTCGACCGCGGGGAAAAACTGTTTTTT,CSVDRGEKLFF
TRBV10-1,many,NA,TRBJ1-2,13,TGCGCCAGCAGTGAGAACAGTAACTATGGCTACACCTTC,CASSENSNYGYTF
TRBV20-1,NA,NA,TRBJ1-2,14,TGCAGTGCTAGACACCAGGGGCCAAATGGTGGCTACACCTTC,CSARHQGPNGGYTF
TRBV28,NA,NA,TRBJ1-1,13,TGTGCCAGCAGGGTGTCGGGGTACACTGAAGCTTTCTTT,CASRVSGYTEAFF
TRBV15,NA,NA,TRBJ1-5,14,TGTGCCACCAGCAGAAGGGACAAGGATCAGCCCCAGCATTTT,CATSRRDKDQPQHF
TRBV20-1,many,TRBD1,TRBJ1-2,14,TGCAGTGCTAGAGGGGGACAGGCCAACTATGGCTACACCTTC,CSARGGQANYGYTF
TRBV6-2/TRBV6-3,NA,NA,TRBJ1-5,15,TGTGCCAGCAGTTACTCTAGGGACCCCAATCAGCCCCAGCATTTT,CASSYSRDPNQPQHF
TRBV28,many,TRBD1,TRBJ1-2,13,TGTGCCAGCAGTTCGACAGGGCGCTATGGCTACACCTTC,CASSSTGRYGYTF
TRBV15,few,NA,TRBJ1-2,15,TGTGCCACCAGCAGAGATTCAGGTGCCTCCTATGGCTACACCTTC,CATSRDSGASYGYTF
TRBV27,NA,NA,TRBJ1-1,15,TGTGCCAGCAGTTTATCGGGTGGTGGTATTACTGAAGCTTTCTTT,CASSLSGGGITEAFF
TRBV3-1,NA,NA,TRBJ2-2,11,TGTGCCAGCAGTCAAAACGGGGAGCTGTTTTTT,CASSQNGELFF
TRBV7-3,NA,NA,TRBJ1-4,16,TGTGCCAGCAGCTTGCCGAGGGGGGCTACTAATGAAAAACTGTTTTTT,CASSLPRGATNEKLFF
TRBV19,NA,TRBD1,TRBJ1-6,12,TGTGCTTCCGGACAGGGTAACTCACCCCTCCACTTT,CASGQGNSPLHF
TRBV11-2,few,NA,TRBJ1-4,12,TGTGCCAGCGGGGGAAGAGGGGAAAAACTGTTTTTT,CASGGRGEKLFF
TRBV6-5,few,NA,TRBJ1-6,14,TGTGCCAGCAGTTACGGGCAAATTAATTCACCCCTCCACTTT,CASSYGQINSPLHF
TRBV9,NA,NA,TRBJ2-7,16,TGTGCCAGCAGCGTGAAGTCCGCGGGAAGGTTGGACGAGCAGTACTTC,CASSVKSAGRLDEQYF
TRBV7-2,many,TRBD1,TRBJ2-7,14,TGTGCCAGCAGCTTGAACAGGGGTCGGGACGAGCAGTACTTC,CASSLNRGRDEQYF
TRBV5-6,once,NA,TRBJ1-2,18,TGTGCCAGCAGCTCCTGGAAGGAAAATCCGGCCCCAGCCTATGGCTACACCTTC,CASSSWKENPAPAYGYTF
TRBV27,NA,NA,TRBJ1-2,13,TGTGCCAGCAGTATCAACTCGGGGCATGGCTACACCTTC,CASSINSGHGYTF
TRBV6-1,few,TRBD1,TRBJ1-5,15,TGTGCCAGTAACCCGGACAGGGGGGTATACCAGCCCCAGCATTTT,CASNPDRGVYQPQHF
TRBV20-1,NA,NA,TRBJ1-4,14,TGCAGTGCTAGAGATGTCCAGGCGAGAGAAAAACTGTTTTTT,CSARDVQAREKLFF
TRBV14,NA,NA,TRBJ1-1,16,TGTGCCAGCAGCCAAGAATTCGGTGTCGGCAAGACTGAAGCTTTCTTT,CASSQEFGVGKTEAFF
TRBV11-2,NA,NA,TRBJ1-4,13,TGTGCCACGAGGCGCCCAACTAATGAAAAACTGTTTTTT,CATRRPTNEKLFF
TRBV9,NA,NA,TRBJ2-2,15,TGTGCCAGCAGCGCGGGGAGGGGGATCCCTGGGGAGCTGTTTTTT,CASSAGRGIPGELFF
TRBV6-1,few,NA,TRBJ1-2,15,TGTGCCAGCAGCCCCCTAGGGGAAGCTAACTATGGCTACACCTTC,CASSPLGEANYGYTF
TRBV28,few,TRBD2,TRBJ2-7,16,TGTGCCAGCAGTTATAAACTAGCGGGAGACCCCTACGAGCAGTACTTC,CASSYKLAGDPYEQYF
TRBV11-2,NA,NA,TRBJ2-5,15,TGTGTCAGCAGCTTAGAAGCCGGGAGAGGGGAGACCCAGTACTTC,CVSSLEAGRGETQYF
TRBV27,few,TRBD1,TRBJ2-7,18,TGTGCCAGCAGCCCCTTGATGGGACAGGGGGCTAACGTCTACGAGCAGTACTTC,CASSPLMGQGANVYEQYF
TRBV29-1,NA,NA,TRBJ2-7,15,TGCAGCGTTCCTTTTCTAGCCAACGATGGGTACGAGCAGTACTTC,CSVPFLANDGYEQYF
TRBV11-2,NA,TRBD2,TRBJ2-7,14,TGTGCCAGCAGCGTCCCTAGCGGACCCTCTAAGCAGTACTTC,CASSVPSGPSKQYF
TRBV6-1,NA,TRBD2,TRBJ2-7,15,TGTGCCAGCAGTGAACGGCTAGCGGTGGCCTACGAGCAGTACTTC,CASSERLAVAYEQYF
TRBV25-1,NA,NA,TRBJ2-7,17,TGTGCCAGCAGTGAGGATCGTCTGGGCAGGGTTACTGGGGAGCAGTACTTC,CASSEDRLGRVTGEQYF
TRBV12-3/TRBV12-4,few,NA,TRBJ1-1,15,TGTGCCAGCAGTCCCGTGTGGGGGTTGCCCACTGAAGCTTTCTTT,CASSPVWGLPTEAFF
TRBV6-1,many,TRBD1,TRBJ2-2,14,TGTGCCAGCTCCGGGACAGGGGATGCCGGGGAGCTGTTTTTT,CASSGTGDAGELFF